The subject of this entry is one TCR beta chain. The sample belongs to a study of blood T cell repertoires in COVID-19. Study as a whole: Researchers got acute and convalescent COVID-19 samples from the United States, Italy and Spain. PBMCs, B-cell-depleted T cells, or T cells provided the cDNA or gDNA that made up the material.

Seattle patients were enrolled during active infection and followed longitudinally. This CDR3 is 13 amino acids long. Germline assignment: CDR1 GTSNPN and CDR2 SVGIG (reference sequence). V lost 2 bases, J lost 1 base, and 8 bases lay in between. Per the study methods: Amplification from reference gene primers served as the basis for estimated nucleated cell counts. Only in-frame clones appear in the TCRdb table, and some are missing; sequencing was by immunoSEQ multiplex PCR. V, J and clone size are those of that table, while D and trimming were read from the DNA. The table lists hundreds of thousands of clones, around nine tenths of them singletons.

The chain carries TRBV30 and TRBJ1-1; possible D gene TRBD1, 5 bases. This receptor was taken from a woman between 55 and 75 years old with COVID-19, enrolled during active disease. Material for sequencing was peripheral blood. CDR3 DNA: TGTGCCTGGAGTCCAGACAGGAACACTGAAGCTTTCTTT. Translating gives CAWSPDRNTEAFF.